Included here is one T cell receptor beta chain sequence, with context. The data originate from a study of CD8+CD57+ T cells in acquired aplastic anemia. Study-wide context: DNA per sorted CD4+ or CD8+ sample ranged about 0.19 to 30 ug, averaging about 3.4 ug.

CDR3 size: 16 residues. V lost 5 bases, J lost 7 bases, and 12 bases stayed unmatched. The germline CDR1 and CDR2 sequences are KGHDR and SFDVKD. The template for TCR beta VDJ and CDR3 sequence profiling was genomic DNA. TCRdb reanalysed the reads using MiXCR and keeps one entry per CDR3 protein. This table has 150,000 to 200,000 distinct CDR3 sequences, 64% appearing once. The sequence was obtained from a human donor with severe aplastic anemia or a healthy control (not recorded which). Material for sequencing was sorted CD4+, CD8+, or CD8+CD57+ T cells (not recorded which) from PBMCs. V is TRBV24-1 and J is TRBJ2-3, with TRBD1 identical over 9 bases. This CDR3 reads CATSASWTGDSNTQYF. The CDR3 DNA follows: TGTGCCACCAGTGCATCGTGGACAGGGGACTCGAATACGCAGTATTTT.